Listed below are T cell receptor beta chains from one sample, sequenced in a study of blood T cell repertoires in COVID-19. This table comes from immunoSEQ multiplex PCR, and its TCRdb copy is limited to in-frame clones, with some not included. Among some 200,000 clones listed, nearly 90% were seen once. The sample was peripheral blood. The receptors were gathered from a man aged 55-75 years with active or convalescent COVID-19. The conserved cysteine and the conserved F or W are not part of the CDR3 here. The order of the fields is V gene, CDR3 protein.

TRBV29-1	KYPRGNPNNEQF
TRBV10-1	ASGIGTLHGDTQY
TRBV20-1	SASLGAGNEKLF
TRBV5-1	ASSRPGTAQETQY
TRBV27	ASSTVDRSTDTQY
TRBV7-9	ASSPAGYQETQY
TRBV20-1	SASFGTGGITEAF
TRBV19	ASSIGTSGGTDTQY
TRBV11-2	ASRSQPGQKYGYT
TRBV4-2	ASSQEAGQGETQY
TRBV5-6	ASSFGTENTEAF
TRBV7-9	ASSLDGTGSRGYT
TRBV18	ASSPRTTGGPNTEAF
TRBV19	ASSIAQGGYGYT
TRBV6-5	ASIKLAGGVDTQY
TRBV18	ASSEGTGGIYGYT
TRBV6-6	ASSQWATGMQIYEQY
TRBV5-1	ASSLGVSGYGYT
TRBV11-2	ASSLDYRFTNTEAF
TRBV5-5	ASSPWGDSNQPQH
TRBV20-1	SASPPVTSGSYEQY
TRBV21-1	ASSKGAQPQH
TRBV18	ASSPLRSALINYGYT
TRBV5-4	ASSPTSGGAYEQY
TRBV5-4	ASSSGGQAQETQY
TRBV19	ASSIGDTSSGANVLT
TRBV19	ASSSSGTRSSYNEQF
TRBV6-5	ASSPGTPNTGELF
TRBV18	ASSPAQSTDTQY
TRBV6-5	ATPGPSGSNQPQH
TRBV10-3	AIKAADTIY
TRBV7-3	ASSLRGGEPNYGYT
TRBV30	AWRIVGGNTEAF
TRBV4-1	ASSHRQGSSNTGELF
TRBV24-1	ATSDPRGGRSGANVLT
TRBV5-1	ASSLGLGGQKETQY
TRBV6-1	ASSELQPYEQY
TRBV24-1	ATSALDRAEAF
TRBV9	ASSGHLSGGKRDTQY
TRBV7-2	ASSAGTFQETQY
TRBV2	ASSEASTEAF
TRBV24-1	ATSDLRLSSTDTQY
TRBV25-1	ASSAPGQVEVTGELF
TRBV9	ASSPRNLLAASNEQF
TRBV5-1	ASSSGQGNQPQH
TRBV5-4	ASSSLTGSYNEQF
TRBV11-2	ASSPVAGSGGAKY
TRBV3-1/TRBV3-2	ASSQVKTVTNEKLF
TRBV6-5	ASSYKLRLF
TRBV6-2/TRBV6-3	ASSYQRGNAYNEQF
TRBV10-3	ASRGRDPGGTEAF
TRBV24-1	ATSDPGQGIHGYT
TRBV5-1	ASSLRVGYNEQF
TRBV24-1	ATSESGQGARGNTIY